This T cell receptor (beta chain) was recovered during a study of T cell repertoires in aging, cancer and after chemotherapy. In the study overall: Patients with glioblastoma brain tumors were sampled before and after temozolomide-based therapy. The whole study produced a dataset of several million TCR reads. Overall study findings and caveats: In each cancer cohort, median generation probability increased across chemotherapy, suggesting thymic output rebounded. Untreated cancer patients had significantly lower blood TCR diversity than age-matched healthy donors.

In its sample, this clonotype is large (0.1 to 1%). Its antigen is currently unknown. There are 13 residues in the CDR3. Germline values: CDR1 SGHNT, CDR2 YYREEE (reference sequence). Trimming took off 1 base at V and 4 bases at J, with 8 bases between the two ends. TCR beta rearrangements were amplified from peripheral blood genomic DNA. Multiplex touch-down PCR with TRB-A/B primers amplified rearranged V-D-J TRB sequences. TCRdb recomputed calls from the multiplex PCR reads with MiXCR, one row per CDR3 protein. This sample yields just over 500 distinct CDR3 sequences, of which 18% are seen a single time; approximately 25% belongs to the top ten.

The receptor comes from a human donor with a solid tumor. V and J are TRBV5-4 and TRBJ1-2, with no clear D. Source material: blood. CDR3 DNA: TGTGCCAGCAGCTTGATCGGAACCTATGGCTACACCTTC. Amino acids: CASSLIGTYGYTF.